This passage covers 29 T cell receptor beta chains from one sample sequenced in a study of blood T cells in healthy people across ages. A second PCR, run for about 7 to 11 cycles, used a sample-barcoded 5' primer plus a J-beta primer mix. MiXCR, applied by TCRdb to the 5' RACE reads, yields one record per CDR3 protein. The data show about 580,000 distinct CDR3 sequences, less than 60% seen once. Sequences were obtained from blood. Receptor source: an older man in good health.

The chain carries TRBV7-2 and TRBJ2-5, with a weak D call TRBD1 (6 bases). The J call may be in error: the DNA end matches TRBJ2-7 better. Germline CDR1 and CDR2: SGHTA and FQGNSA. CDR3 length equals 15 residues. The CDR3 protein is CASSATGTSYYEQYF. The DNA of the CDR3 is TGTGCCAGCAGCGCCACAGGGACATCCTACTACGAGCAGTACTTC.

This clonotype was detected many times. The genes are TRBV6-6 and TRBJ2-1, with D perhaps TRBD2 (5 bases). This CDR3 is 14 amino acids long. The V gene lost 5 bases and the J gene lost 7 bases, with 15 bases spanning the gap. The germline V gene has CDR1 MNHNY and CDR2 SVGAGI (reference sequence). CDR3 bases: TGTGCCAGCAGTCGGGGTCAGTTCGGTAATGAGCAGTTCTTC. Its protein product is CASSRGQFGNEQFF.

The genes are TRBV7-2 and TRBJ1-4; TRBD1 might be the D (6 bases). Germline lookup yields CDR1 SGHTA and CDR2 FQGNSA. CDR3 length: 15 residues. Trimming cost V 9 bases and J 3 bases, with 17 bases left between them. The chain's CDR3 is CASSTEGGANEKLFF. CDR3 bases: TGTGCCAGTAGCACAGAAGGGGGAGCTAATGAAAAACTGTTTTTT.

This clonotype has more than one count but fewer than ten. V gene TRBV5-1 combines with J gene TRBJ2-1; D is possibly TRBD2 (5 bases). The germline V gene encodes CDR1 SGHRS and CDR2 YFSETQ. This CDR3 is built from 13 residues. Trimming stripped 1 base from V and 6 bases from J, with 8 bases between. The CDR3 DNA follows: TGCGCCAGCAGCTTGAACGGGATCAATGAGCAGTTCTTC. Its translation: CASSLNGINEQFF.

The rearrangement uses TRBV5-5 and TRBJ1-4; D ambiguous. Trimming removed 0 bases at V and 8 bases at J, with 14 bases between. Germline V CDR1 and CDR2: SGHKS, YYEKEE (reference sequence). The CDR3 is 15 amino acids. The CDR3 nucleotides read TGTGCCAGCAGCTTGGTGGGTAGGGATCGAGAAAAACTGTTTTTT. This translates into CASSLVGRDREKLFF.

This clonotype was seen a few times. The gene calls are TRBV20-1 and TRBJ2-1; 11 nucleotides agree with TRBD2. The CDR3 contains 14 residues. The junction had 7 bases not matched to a gene; V was cut back by 4 bases and J by 8 bases. The germline CDR1 and CDR2 sequences are DFQATT and SNEGSKA (reference sequence). In nucleotides, the CDR3 is TGCAGTGCTATACTAGCGGGAGACGGGGATGAGCAGTTCTTC. Protein sequence: CSAILAGDGDEQFF.

This chain uses TRBV25-1 with TRBJ2-5, with 8 bases identical to TRBD1. The last part of the DNA fits TRBJ2-7 better; the J call may be wrong. CDR1 and CDR2 (germline): MGHDK, SYGVNS. The CDR3 runs to 15 residues. The CDR3 spells CASSALDRDAYEQYF. The CDR3 region has the DNA TGTGCCAGCAGTGCCCTGGACAGGGACGCCTACGAGCAGTACTTC.

Concerning this clonotype: At one of its ends the junction is not consistent with the germline gene, which may arise from a read error. The chain recombines TRBV6-6 with TRBJ1-5, with D possibly matching TRBD1 (5 bases). CDR1 and CDR2 (germline): MNHNY, SVGAGI (reference sequence). The CDR3 is made up of 15 amino acids. As DNA, the CDR3 is TGTGCCGGCAGAGGGGCAGGTGCGGGCAATCAGCCCCAGCATTTT. This encodes CAGRGAGAGNQPQHF.

This clonotype turned up a few times. The chain carries TRBV20-1 and TRBJ1-4; D is unresolved. This CDR3 comprises 12 residues. Germline V lookup: CDR1 DFQATT, CDR2 SNEGSKA (reference sequence). The V end was cut by 6 bases, the J end by 7 bases, with 12 bases between. CDR3 nucleotide sequence: TGCAGTGCAACCGCACCGGGTGAAAAACTGTTTTTT. Translation: CSATAPGEKLFF.

This clonotype came up a few times. The V gene is TRBV7-2, the J gene TRBJ2-7; TRBD1 matches 9 bases. V lost 7 bases to trimming and J lost 2 bases; unmatched junction nucleotides: 3. The CDR3 loop spans 13 amino acids. Germline CDR1 and CDR2: SGHTA and FQGNSA. CDR3 in DNA: TGTGCCAGCACCAGACAGGGGGCCTACGAGCAGTACTTC. It codes for CASTRQGAYEQYF.

V gene TRBV20-1 combines with J gene TRBJ1-4, with TRBD1 as a possible D gene (5 bases). The CDR3 has 13 amino acids. Deletions cut 6 bases from V and 3 bases from J, with 11 bases between. Germline V lookup: CDR1 DFQATT, CDR2 SNEGSKA (reference sequence). CDR3 sequence: CSAALGANEKLFF. Written as DNA, the CDR3 is TGCAGTGCCGCATTAGGGGCTAATGAAAAACTGTTTTTT.

This clonotype was observed a handful of times. The chain recombines TRBV3-1 with TRBJ2-5; maybe TRBD2 (6 bases). The closer fit of TRBJ2-7 to the DNA end suggests the J call may be wrong. CDR1 is LGHDT, CDR2 YNNKEL, per germline (reference sequence). This CDR3 comprises 12 residues. CDR3: CASSQGEVEQYF. The DNA of the CDR3 is TGTGCCAGCAGCCAGGGGGAGGTCGAGCAGTACTTC.

The gene calls are TRBV12-3 or TRBV12-4 and TRBJ2-7, with D possibly matching TRBD2 (6 bases). CDR3 length equals 14 residues. The ends were cut back, 6 bases at V and 5 bases at J, with 17 bases in the middle. CDR3 amino acids: CASRARGGVHEQYF. CDR3 sequence (DNA): TGTGCCAGCAGAGCAAGGGGAGGCGTACACGAGCAGTACTTC.

The CDR3, as DNA: TGCGCCAGCAGCCCCTCGGGTGAAAAACTGTTTTTT. Protein sequence: CASSPSGEKLFF. V gene TRBV5-1 combines with J gene TRBJ1-4; D not certain. Germline V lookup: CDR1 SGHRS, CDR2 YFSETQ. With 4 bases removed from V and 7 bases from J, the gap between germline ends came to 8 bases. CDR3 size: 12 residues. Full variable domain (rest looked up from reference TRBV5-1 and TRBJ1-4): KAGVTQTPRYLIKTRGQQVTLSCSPISGHRSVSWYQQTPGQGLQFLFEYFSETQRNKGNFPGRFSGRQFSNSRSEMNVSTLELGDSALYLCASSPSGEKLFFGSGTQLSVL.

The genes are TRBV21-1 and TRBJ1-5. TRBV21-1 is a recognized pseudogene. The CDR3 contains 13 residues. CDR3 nucleotides: TGTGCCAGCAGCAGGGGCCCCAATCAGCCCCAGCATTTT. This gives the protein CASSRGPNQPQHF.

CDR3 loop: CASSLGADRGLYEQYF. For the CDR3, the DNA is TGCGCCAGCAGCTTGGGCGCGGACAGGGGTCTGTACGAGCAGTACTTC. The V gene is TRBV5-1, the J gene TRBJ2-5; 9 bases are a match to TRBD1. The J call is in doubt because the DNA end fits TRBJ2-7 better. The CDR3 runs 16 residues. Germline CDR1 and CDR2: SGHRS and YFSETQ.

This clonotype was recorded a few times. The chain links TRBV7-2 to TRBJ1-4; tentative D call: TRBD1 (5 bases). CDR3 size: 15 residues. V lost 5 bases and J lost 4, with 14 bases in between. Germline CDR1 and CDR2: SGHTA and FQGNSA. The CDR3 coding sequence is TGTGCCAGCAGCCTAAGTGGGGGGATTAATGAAAAACTGTTTTTT. Translation gives CASSLSGGINEKLFF.

About this clonotype itself: A much more abundant neighbour one base away suggests this may be a read error. The chain carries TRBV10-3 and TRBJ2-4, with D perhaps TRBD2 (5 bases). Germline V gene sequence: CDR1 ENHRY, CDR2 SYGVKD. The CDR3 extends over 14 amino acids. The CDR3: CAISGPGTKNIRYF. CDR3 coding DNA: TGTGCCATCAGTGGGCCGGGAACCAAAAACATTCGGTACTTC.

The CDR3 loop is CASSFSVSNQPQHF. The DNA of the CDR3 is TGTGCCAGCAGTTTTTCGGTAAGCAATCAGCCCCAGCATTTT. The chain combines TRBV12-3 or TRBV12-4 with TRBJ1-5; D gene uncertain. The CDR3 sequence is 14 residues long. Trimming removed 3 bases at V and 1 base at J, with 7 bases between.

Notes on this clonotype: At one boundary the junction diverges from the germline segment, which might be a read error. CDR3 nucleotides: TGCGGCGTTGGGGTATGGCAGAACACTGAAGCTTTCTTT. Translated: CGVGVWQNTEAFF. This rearrangement joins TRBV29-1 to TRBJ1-1; D gene ambiguous. Germline V lookup: CDR1 SQVTM, CDR2 ANQGSEA. The CDR3 sequence is 13 residues long.

Comment on this clonotype: A clone one base away is much larger, so this may be a read error. V gene TRBV6-6 combines with J gene TRBJ2-7, with D tentatively TRBD1 or TRBD2 (6 bases each). Germline assignment: CDR1 MNHNY and CDR2 SVGAGI (reference sequence). CDR3 size: 15 residues. Trimming pared 1 base from V and 3 bases from J, leaving 13 bases between. Here the CDR3 reads CASSYLGGPNYEQYF. CDR3 DNA: TGTGCCAGCAGTTACTTGGGGGGCCCTAACTACGAGCAGTACTTC.

The chain employs TRBV9 and TRBJ1-1; D not certain. The germline V gene encodes CDR1 SGDLS and CDR2 YYNGEE. V lost 4 bases and J 5 bases, leaving 12 bases between the germline ends. There are 13 residues in the CDR3. CDR3 in amino acids: CASSFTSETEAFF. The CDR3 DNA sequence: TGTGCCAGCAGCTTTACGTCGGAGACTGAAGCTTTCTTT.

The V gene is TRBV12-3 or TRBV12-4, the J gene TRBJ2-3; a weak D match, TRBD2 (5 bases). The CDR3 runs to 13 residues. The V gene lost 7 bases and the J gene lost 0 bases, with 8 bases spanning the gap. The CDR3 spells CASTSTSTDTQYF. The DNA for the CDR3 is TGTGCCAGCACTAGCACTAGCACAGATACGCAGTATTTT.

The chain joins TRBV27 to TRBJ2-7; TRBD2 might be the D (5 bases). The ends were cut back, 10 bases at V and 0 bases at J, with 13 bases in the middle. Germline CDR1 reads MNHEY; CDR2 reads SMNVEV (reference sequence). This CDR3 spans 13 amino acids. The chain's CDR3 is CATATGISYEQYF. The CDR3 DNA follows: TGTGCCACCGCGACGGGAATCTCCTACGAGCAGTACTTC.

This clonotype was counted between two and nine times. J is TRBJ2-7 and V is TRBV24-1; 8 nucleotides match TRBD1. V lost 9 bases, J lost 3 bases, and 6 bases stayed unmatched. CDR1 KGHDR and CDR2 SFDVKD come from the germline V gene. This CDR3 has 13 residues. DNA of the CDR3: TGTGCCACCTCGACAGGGGAGAACTACGAGCAGTACTTC. Encoded protein: CATSTGENYEQYF.

The chain employs TRBV18 and TRBJ2-2; tentative D call: TRBD2 (5 bases). Per germline, CDR1 KGHSH and CDR2 LQKENI. This CDR3 contains 15 residues. Trimming took 4 bases from V and 2 from J, leaving 11 bases between them. The CDR3 reads CASSQEASNTGELFF. CDR3 bases: TGTGCCAGCTCACAAGAAGCTAGCAACACCGGGGAGCTGTTTTTT.

There are many counts of this clonotype. The chain uses TRBV6-6 and TRBJ2-3, with D maybe TRBD2 (7 bases). V was pared by 8 bases and J by 4 bases, with 13 bases between. Germline V lookup: CDR1 MNHNY, CDR2 SVGAGI (reference sequence). This CDR3 is 13 amino acids long. Here the CDR3 DNA reads TGTGCCAGCGCATGGGGGGGCCCAGATACGCAGTATTTT. Its translation: CASAWGGPDTQYF.

This clonotype was seen more than once but under ten times. The V and J genes are TRBV9 and TRBJ2-1, with D possibly called TRBD1 or TRBD2 (5 bases each). CDR1 SGDLS and CDR2 YYNGEE come from the germline V gene. This CDR3 contains 13 residues. V was clipped by 0 bases and J by 8 bases, with 9 bases between them. DNA of the CDR3: TGTGCCAGCAGCGTAGTGGGGGAGTATGAGCAGTTCTTC. Translated, it gives CASSVVGEYEQFF.

The V call is TRBV28, the J call TRBJ2-5; 9 nucleotides match TRBD1. The ends lost 8 bases at V and 5 bases at J; junction bases unmatched: 9. The CDR3 runs to 14 residues. Per the germline V gene, CDR1 is MDHEN and CDR2 is SYDVKM. CDR3 residues: CASGPGQGVETQYF. The CDR3 nucleotides read TGTGCCAGCGGCCCGGGACAGGGTGTGGAGACCCAGTACTTC.